Following are 26 T cell receptor beta chains from one sample sequenced in a study of Ad26.COV2.S vaccination and SARS-CoV-2 variants. As for treatment: roughly 20 received Ad26.COV2.S at low or high dose, single or two shots; 5 received placebo; per-sample allocation not given. Collection of the samples took place on day 63 after the first injection of vaccine or placebo. The table came from immunoSEQ multiplex PCR; TCRdb's copy has only in-frame clones and leaves some out. The sample shows about 350,000 clones, 86% of them seen only once. The specimen comprised peripheral blood, sampled in a trial of Ad26.COV2.S vaccine versus placebo. These TCRs come from a person aged 18-60 years who received the Ad26.COV2.S COVID-19 vaccine or a placebo.

The chain joins TRBV7-2 to TRBJ2-2; TRBD1 or TRBD2 may be the D gene (5 bases each). Trimming removed 6 bases at V and 3 bases at J, with 11 bases between. Germline CDR1 and CDR2: SGHTA and FQGNSA. The CDR3 is 14 amino acids. CDR3 in amino acids: CASRWDPYTGELFF. The CDR3 region has the DNA TGTGCCAGCAGATGGGACCCGTACACCGGGGAGCTGTTTTTT.

J is TRBJ2-7 and V is TRBV6-2 or TRBV6-3, with TRBD2 matching 11 bases. Unmatched junction bases numbered 7, after V lost 0 bases and J lost 0 bases. The CDR3 length is 18 residues. Germline V gene data show CDR1 as MNHEY and CDR2 as SVGEGT. CDR3 sequence (DNA): TGTGCCAGCAGTTACTCGGGTCCTAGCGGGAGGTTCTCCTACGAGCAGTACTTC. It yields the protein CASSYSGPSGRFSYEQYF.

The chain employs TRBV7-9 and TRBJ2-7; 8 bases fit TRBD1. V lost 5 bases to trimming and J lost 0 bases; unmatched junction nucleotides: 6. The V gene's germline CDR1 is SEHNR and CDR2 FQNEAQ (reference sequence). The CDR3 is 15 amino acids. The CDR3 spells CASSAWTGSSYEQYF. The CDR3 DNA follows: TGTGCCAGCAGCGCCTGGACAGGGAGCTCCTACGAGCAGTACTTC.

Points on this clone: Within the sample, other DNA sequences also encode this same CDR3. This chain connects TRBV28 to TRBJ2-2; no reliable D call. V was pared by 9 bases and J by 4 bases, with 6 bases between. This CDR3 has 11 residues. Germline values: CDR1 MDHEN, CDR2 SYDVKM. The CDR3 here is CASSLTGELFF. CDR3 in DNA: TGTGCCAGTAGCCTCACCGGGGAGCTGTTTTTT. Combining the CDR3 with reference TRBV28 and TRBJ2-2 gives the whole variable domain DVKVTQSSRYLVKRTGEKVFLECVQDMDHENMFWYRQDPGLGLRLIYFSYDVKMKEKGDIPEGYSVSREKKERFSLILESASTNQTSMYLCASSLTGELFFGEGSRLTVL.

The chain combines TRBV5-1 with TRBJ1-6; TRBD1 is a possible D gene (5 bases). The germline V gene has CDR1 SGHRS and CDR2 YFSETQ. V was shortened by 0 bases and J by 9 bases, with 19 bases between the two germline ends. The CDR3 totals 17 residues. CDR3 nucleotides: TGCGCCAGCAGCTTGGCCGGGGACGGGGGTCAGTTTTCACCCCTCCACTTT. Encoded protein: CASSLAGDGGQFSPLHF.

The V call is TRBV6-1, the J call TRBJ1-6, with D unclear. V was pared by 3 bases and J by 10 bases, with 7 bases between. The CDR3 covers 12 residues. The germline V gene has CDR1 MNHNS and CDR2 SASEGT. The CDR3 DNA reads as TGTGCCAGCAGTGATTTGGGGTCACCCCTCCACTTT. Translating it yields CASSDLGSPLHF.

The V gene is TRBV9, the J gene TRBJ1-1; TRBD1 matches 8 bases. CDR1 SGDLS and CDR2 YYNGEE come from the germline V gene. The junction had 21 bases not matched to a gene; V was cut back by 4 bases and J by 7 bases. The CDR3 spans 18 residues. The CDR3 here is CASSPYSSPGTGSFEAFF. DNA of the CDR3: TGTGCCAGCAGCCCTTACTCTAGCCCCGGGACAGGCTCCTTTGAAGCTTTCTTT.

V gene TRBV4-1 combines with J gene TRBJ2-5; D unclear. Deletions cut 1 base from V and 3 bases from J, with 6 bases between. This CDR3 spans 13 amino acids. Germline values: CDR1 MGHRA, CDR2 YSYEKL. CDR3 region: CASSQGHKETQYF. CDR3 nucleotides: TGCGCCAGCAGCCAAGGGCACAAAGAGACCCAGTACTTC.

This chain links TRBV4-3 with TRBJ2-3; 8 nucleotides align to TRBD2. CDR1 is LGHNA, CDR2 YSLEER, per germline. The CDR3 has 17 residues. V shed 0 bases and J 2 bases; nucleotides not matched to a gene: 7. The DNA of the CDR3 is TGCGCCAGCAGCCAAGATCGGGGGGGGACATTCACAGATACGCAGTATTTT. This sequence encodes CASSQDRGGTFTDTQYF.

The chain couples TRBV7-9 to TRBJ1-2; D gene uncertain. Trimming removed 1 base at V and 5 bases at J, with 17 bases between. Germline V gene lookup returns CDR1 SEHNR and CDR2 FQNEAQ (reference sequence). The CDR3 covers 16 residues. CDR3 DNA: TGTGCCAGCAGCTTAGTTTCTGGGCCCGGCGCTTATGGCTACACCTTC. Translating it yields CASSLVSGPGAYGYTF.

This clone was seen once. This chain uses TRBV28 with TRBJ1-1; D ambiguous. The CDR3 has 12 amino acids. V was pared by 2 bases and J by 3 bases, with 4 bases between. Germline V gives CDR1 MDHEN, CDR2 SYDVKM. CDR3 coding DNA: TGTGCCAGCAGTTTAATATACACTGAAGCTTTCTTT. It encodes CASSLIYTEAFF.

The chain combines TRBV28 with TRBJ2-2; D might be TRBD1 (6 bases). Germline V gene lookup returns CDR1 MDHEN and CDR2 SYDVKM. Trimming cost V 2 bases and J 5 bases, with 15 bases left between them. The CDR3 loop spans 16 amino acids. In DNA form, the CDR3 reads TGTGCCAGCAGTTTAACGGTGACAGGAGCTACCGGGGAGCTGTTTTTT. Its protein product is CASSLTVTGATGELFF.

This chain connects TRBV11-2 to TRBJ1-2; D unclear. CDR3 length: 13 amino acids. The V and J ends lost 5 bases and 7 bases respectively, with 14 bases between them. Germline V gene lookup returns CDR1 SGHAT and CDR2 FQNNGV. Written as DNA, the CDR3 is TGTGCCAGCAGCCCGTCACAGTTCCCTGGCTACACCTTC. It is translated as CASSPSQFPGYTF.

The chain carries TRBV5-4 and TRBJ2-1; 14 bases line up with TRBD2. The trim removed 4 bases at V and 1 base at J, leaving 1 base unmatched. The CDR3 totals 16 residues. Looked up from germline, CDR1 is SGHNT and CDR2 is YYREEE (reference sequence). In DNA, the CDR3 is TGTGCCAGCAGCCGACTAGCGGGAGGGTCCTACAATGAGCAGTTCTTC. Its translation is CASSRLAGGSYNEQFF.

The rearrangement joins TRBV2 to TRBJ2-2, with 13 nucleotides matching TRBD2. The CDR3 extends over 16 amino acids. Trimming at V came to 7 bases and at J to 4 bases, leaving 6 bases not matched to a gene. Germline lookup yields CDR1 SNHLY and CDR2 FYNNEI. The chain's CDR3 is CASTAGLAGSTGELFF. In nucleotides, the CDR3 is TGTGCCAGCACCGCGGGACTAGCGGGGTCCACCGGGGAGCTGTTTTTT.

This CDR3 is CASSSRLAGAAHEQYF. CDR3 DNA sequence: TGTGCCAGCAGTTCACGCCTAGCGGGGGCCGCCCACGAGCAGTACTTC. The chain uses TRBV6-2 or TRBV6-3 and TRBJ2-7; 10 positions match TRBD2. In germline, CDR1 is MNHEY, CDR2 SVGEGT. The CDR3 consists of 16 residues. V gave up 4 bases and J gave up 5 bases; unmatched junction bases: 11.

The CDR3 here is CASKDGGEADNEQFF. The CDR3 DNA is TGTGCCAGCAAAGACGGGGGGGAGGCCGACAATGAGCAGTTCTTC. The chain joins TRBV28 to TRBJ2-1, with 8 bases fitting TRBD2. This CDR3 has 15 amino acids. CDR1 and CDR2 (germline): MDHEN, SYDVKM. The V gene end was trimmed by 7 bases and the J gene end by 5 bases; junction bases not matched to a gene: 10.

The CDR3 bases are TGTGCCAGTAGTAGAAGACCCGGGACAGAGAACACCGGGGAGCTGTTTTTT. This encodes CASSRRPGTENTGELFF. The V call is TRBV19, the J call TRBJ2-2; 7 bases line up with TRBD1. Germline loops: CDR1 LNHDA, CDR2 SQIVND (reference sequence). V lost 4 bases to trimming and J lost 1 base; unmatched junction nucleotides: 9. CDR3 length: 17 residues.

This clone was detected a few times. The chain couples TRBV5-1 to TRBJ2-7, with no clear D. V was clipped by 4 bases and J by 6 bases, with 14 bases between them. The CDR3 has 13 amino acids. Germline CDR1 reads SGHRS; CDR2 reads YFSETQ. CDR3 protein: CASSRGAPGEQYF. The CDR3 region has the DNA TGCGCCAGCAGCCGCGGAGCCCCCGGCGAGCAGTACTTC.

This clone was detected a few times. The rearrangement joins TRBV7-9 to TRBJ2-1; 10 bases fit TRBD2. This CDR3 contains 14 residues. V lost 4 bases, J lost 7 bases, and 4 bases stayed unmatched. The V gene's germline CDR1 is SEHNR and CDR2 FQNEAQ (reference sequence). As DNA, the CDR3 is TGTGCCAGCAGCTCCGGGACTAGCGTTAATGAGCAGTTCTTC. The encoded protein is CASSSGTSVNEQFF.

This clone was seen more than once but under ten times. The chain recombines TRBV4-2 with TRBJ1-3; TRBD1 matches 8 bases. The CDR3 runs 17 residues. Unmatched junction bases numbered 7, after V lost 1 base and J lost 2 bases. Germline CDR1 reads LGHNA; CDR2 reads YNFKEQ. This CDR3 is CASSQVTQGAPGNTIYF. CDR3 coding DNA: TGTGCCAGCAGCCAAGTGACGCAGGGGGCACCTGGAAACACCATATATTTT.

This chain joins TRBV11-3 and TRBJ2-1; D possibly corresponds to TRBD2 (7 bases). This CDR3 spans 13 amino acids. Trimming removed 2 bases from V and 9 bases from J, with 11 bases in between. CDR1 is SGHNT, CDR2 YENEEA, per germline. The chain's CDR3 is CASSLNREGEQFF. CDR3 DNA sequence: TGTGCCAGCAGCTTAAACAGGGAGGGTGAGCAGTTCTTC.

The gene calls are TRBV18 and TRBJ1-1, with 9 bases identical to TRBD1. V was clipped by 5 bases and J by 5 bases; unmatched bases: 6. Germline CDR1 reads KGHSH; CDR2 reads LQKENI. CDR3 length: 14 residues. CDR3 loop: CASSSRDRETEAFF. CDR3 bases: TGTGCCAGCTCATCCCGGGACAGGGAGACTGAAGCTTTCTTT.

The rearrangement uses TRBV4-1 and TRBJ2-3, with TRBD2 matching 10 bases. V dropped 2 bases and J dropped 5; count of bases not matched to a gene: 4. The V gene's germline CDR1 is MGHRA and CDR2 YSYEKL. There are 15 residues in the CDR3. The CDR3: CASSQLAGVRDTQYF. CDR3 nucleotides: TGCGCCAGCAGCCAACTAGCGGGAGTCCGAGATACGCAGTATTTT.

The CDR3 sequence: CASSYGGSYEQYF. The CDR3 DNA sequence: TGTGCCAGCAGTTATGGGGGCTCCTACGAGCAGTACTTC. V gene TRBV6-2 or TRBV6-3 combines with J gene TRBJ2-7, with D perhaps matching TRBD1 or TRBD2 (5 bases each). Between the trimmed V and J ends, which lost 3 bases and 0 bases, there was a span of 6 bases. The length of the CDR3 is 13 residues. Germline V lookup: CDR1 MNHEY, CDR2 SVGEGT.

The CDR3 DNA reads as TGTGCCAGCAGCTTGGACGGCGGAACATACTATGGCTACACCTTC. It encodes CASSLDGGTYYGYTF. The rearrangement joins TRBV5-4 to TRBJ1-2; D not certain. Germline CDR1 SGHNT, CDR2 YYREEE (reference sequence). This CDR3 is built from 15 residues. Between the trimmed V and J ends, which lost 0 bases and 3 bases, there was a span of 12 bases.